These 6 T cell receptor beta chains share one sample of origin, sequenced in a study of blood T cells in healthy people across ages. For the second PCR, which ran for roughly 6 to 12 cycles, a sample-barcoded 5' primer and a J-beta primer mix were used. TCRdb used MiXCR to reprocess the 5' RACE reads, holding one entry per CDR3 protein. The sample shows over 950,000 distinct CDR3 sequences, roughly 51% of them seen only once. Sequenced sample: blood. These receptors all stem from a woman in her sixties in good health.

This chain joins TRBV6-6 and TRBJ2-7; D is undetermined. Trimming shortened V by 7 bases and J by 8 bases, and 21 bases separated the two germline ends. CDR1 and CDR2 from the germline V gene are MNHNY and SVGAGI (reference sequence). The CDR3 contains 14 residues. The CDR3 nucleotides are TGTGCCAGCATCAACTTGACCCCCACGACCCAGCAGTACTTC. Amino acid sequence: CASINLTPTTQQYF.

The table lists this clonotype with a count of one. The genes are TRBV12-3 or TRBV12-4 and TRBJ2-1; 8 bases are shared with TRBD2. The length of the CDR3 is 15 residues. Trimming took 5 bases from V and 5 from J; bases not matched to a gene: 8. CDR3 residues: CASSPTAGADNEQFF. Written as DNA, the CDR3 is TGTGCCAGCAGTCCTACAGCGGGAGCTGACAATGAGCAGTTCTTC.

There are many counts of this clonotype. This rearrangement joins TRBV4-3 to TRBJ2-6, with D unresolved. In germline, CDR1 is LGHNA, CDR2 YSLEER. Trimming removed 0 bases from V and 1 base from J, with 7 bases in between. This CDR3 is built from 16 residues. In DNA form, the CDR3 reads TGCGCCAGCAGCCAAGATTTAGGTTCTGGGGCCAACGTCCTGACTTTC. Amino acids: CASSQDLGSGANVLTF.

The chain couples TRBV2 to TRBJ2-4; 10 bases fit TRBD1. Germline CDR1 reads SNHLY; CDR2 reads FYNNEI. Trimming took 7 bases from V and 13 from J; bases not matched to a gene: 16. The CDR3 length is 15 residues. Here the CDR3 DNA reads TGTGCCAGCAAGGGGGACAGGGGTGGCTCGCAGGAGCAGTACTTC. This translates into CASKGDRGGSQEQYF.

The genes are TRBV12-3 or TRBV12-4 and TRBJ1-2, with D possibly matching TRBD1 (5 bases). The CDR3 loop spans 14 amino acids. V was shortened by 5 bases and J by 2 bases, with 12 bases between the two germline ends. The CDR3 DNA is TGTGCCAGCAGTCATGGGGCAGTCAACTATGGCTACACCTTC. Its protein product is CASSHGAVNYGYTF.

The chain is built from TRBV12-3 or TRBV12-4 and TRBJ2-3, with D unclear. V lost 5 bases to trimming and J lost 0 bases, with 15 bases between them. The CDR3 extends over 16 amino acids. The CDR3 sequence: CASSGRTGGSTDTQYF. In DNA, the CDR3 is TGTGCCAGCAGTGGGCGCACGGGTGGGAGCACAGATACGCAGTATTTT.